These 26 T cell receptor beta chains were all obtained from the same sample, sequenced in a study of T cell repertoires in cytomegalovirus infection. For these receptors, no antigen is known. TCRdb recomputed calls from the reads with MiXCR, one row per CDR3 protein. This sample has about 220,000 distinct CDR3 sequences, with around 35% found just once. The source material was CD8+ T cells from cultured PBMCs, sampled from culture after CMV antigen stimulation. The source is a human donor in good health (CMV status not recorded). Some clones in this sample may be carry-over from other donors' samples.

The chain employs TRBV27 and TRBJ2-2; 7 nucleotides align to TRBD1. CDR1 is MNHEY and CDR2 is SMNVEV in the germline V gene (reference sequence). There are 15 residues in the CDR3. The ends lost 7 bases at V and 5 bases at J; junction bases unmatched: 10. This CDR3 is CASNLRTGHTGELFF. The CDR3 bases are TGTGCCAGCAACCTCCGGACAGGACATACCGGGGAGCTGTTTTTT.

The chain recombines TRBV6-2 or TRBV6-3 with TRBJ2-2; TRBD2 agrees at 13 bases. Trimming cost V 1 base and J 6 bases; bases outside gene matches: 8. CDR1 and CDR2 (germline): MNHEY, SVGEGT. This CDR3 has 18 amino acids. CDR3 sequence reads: CASSYYAMTSGRPGELFF. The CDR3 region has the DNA TGTGCCAGCAGTTACTACGCGATGACTAGCGGGAGGCCCGGGGAGCTGTTTTTT.

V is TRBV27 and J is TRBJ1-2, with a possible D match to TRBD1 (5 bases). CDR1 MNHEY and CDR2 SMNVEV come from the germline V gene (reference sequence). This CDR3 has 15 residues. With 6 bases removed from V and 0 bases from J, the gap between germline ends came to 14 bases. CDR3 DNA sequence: TGTGCCAGCAGCCGGACATCCCCAGCTAACTATGGCTACACCTTC. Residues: CASSRTSPANYGYTF.

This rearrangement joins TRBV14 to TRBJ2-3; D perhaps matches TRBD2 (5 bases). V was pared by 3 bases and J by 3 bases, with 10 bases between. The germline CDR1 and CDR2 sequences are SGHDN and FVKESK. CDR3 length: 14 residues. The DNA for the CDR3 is TGTGCCAGCAGCCACCGCGGGCTTACAGATACGCAGTATTTT. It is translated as CASSHRGLTDTQYF.

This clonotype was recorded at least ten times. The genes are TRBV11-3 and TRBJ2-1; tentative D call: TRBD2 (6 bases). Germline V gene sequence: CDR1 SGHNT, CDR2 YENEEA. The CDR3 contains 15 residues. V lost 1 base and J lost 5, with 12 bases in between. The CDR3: CASSLVAGSHNEQFF. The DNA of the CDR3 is TGTGCCAGCAGCTTAGTGGCGGGATCCCACAATGAGCAGTTCTTC.

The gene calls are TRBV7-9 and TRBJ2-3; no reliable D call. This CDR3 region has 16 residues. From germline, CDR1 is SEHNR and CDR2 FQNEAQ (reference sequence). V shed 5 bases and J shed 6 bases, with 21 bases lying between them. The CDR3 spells CASSPVDPYALDTQYF. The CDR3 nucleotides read TGTGCCAGCAGCCCAGTTGATCCTTACGCGTTGGATACGCAGTATTTT. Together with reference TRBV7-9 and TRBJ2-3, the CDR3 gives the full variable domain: DTGVSQNPRHKITKRGQNVTFRCDPISEHNRLYWYRQTLGQGPEFLTYFQNEAQLEKSRLLSDRFSAERPKGSFSTLEIQRTEQGDSAMYLCASSPVDPYALDTQYFGPGTRLTVL.

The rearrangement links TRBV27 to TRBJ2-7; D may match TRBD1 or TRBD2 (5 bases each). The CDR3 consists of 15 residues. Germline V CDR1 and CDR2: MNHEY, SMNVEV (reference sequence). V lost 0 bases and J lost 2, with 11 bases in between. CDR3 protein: CASSLSFGGTYEQYF. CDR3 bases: TGTGCCAGCAGTTTATCGTTTGGGGGTACCTACGAGCAGTACTTC.

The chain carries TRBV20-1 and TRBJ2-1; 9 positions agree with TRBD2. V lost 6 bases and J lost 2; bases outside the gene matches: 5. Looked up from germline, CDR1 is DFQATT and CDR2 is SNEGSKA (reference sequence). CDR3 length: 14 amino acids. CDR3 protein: CSATRLAAYNEQFF. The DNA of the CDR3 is TGCAGTGCGACCCGACTAGCGGCCTACAATGAGCAGTTCTTC.

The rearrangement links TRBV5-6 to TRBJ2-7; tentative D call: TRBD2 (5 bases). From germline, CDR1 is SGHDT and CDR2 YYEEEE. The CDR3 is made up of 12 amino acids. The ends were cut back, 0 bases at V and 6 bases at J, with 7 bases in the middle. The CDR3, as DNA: TGTGCCAGCAGCTTGGAGGCGGGCGAGCAGTACTTC. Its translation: CASSLEAGEQYF.

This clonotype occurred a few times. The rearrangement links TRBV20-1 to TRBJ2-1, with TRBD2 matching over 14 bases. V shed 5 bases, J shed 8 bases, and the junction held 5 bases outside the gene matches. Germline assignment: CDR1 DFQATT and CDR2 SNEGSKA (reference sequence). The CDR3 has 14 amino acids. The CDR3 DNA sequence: TGCAGTGCTGGGACTAGCGGGAGTAGTGATGAGCAGTTCTTC. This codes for CSAGTSGSSDEQFF.

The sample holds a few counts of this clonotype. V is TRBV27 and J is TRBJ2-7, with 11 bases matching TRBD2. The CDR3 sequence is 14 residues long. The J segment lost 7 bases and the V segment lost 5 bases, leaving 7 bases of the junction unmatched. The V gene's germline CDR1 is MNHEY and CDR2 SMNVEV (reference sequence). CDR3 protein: CASSISGRGGEQYF. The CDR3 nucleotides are TGTGCCAGCAGTATTAGCGGGAGGGGAGGAGAGCAGTACTTC.

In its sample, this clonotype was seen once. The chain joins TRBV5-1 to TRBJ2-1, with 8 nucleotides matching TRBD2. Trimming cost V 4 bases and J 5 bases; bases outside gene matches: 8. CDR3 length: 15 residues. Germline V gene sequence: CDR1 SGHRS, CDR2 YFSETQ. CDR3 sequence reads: CASSPGRGGNNEQFF. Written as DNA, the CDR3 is TGCGCCAGCAGCCCCGGACGGGGGGGAAACAATGAGCAGTTCTTC. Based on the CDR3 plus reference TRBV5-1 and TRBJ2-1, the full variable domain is KAGVTQTPRYLIKTRGQQVTLSCSPISGHRSVSWYQQTPGQGLQFLFEYFSETQRNKGNFPGRFSGRQFSNSRSEMNVSTLELGDSALYLCASSPGRGGNNEQFFGPGTRLTVL.

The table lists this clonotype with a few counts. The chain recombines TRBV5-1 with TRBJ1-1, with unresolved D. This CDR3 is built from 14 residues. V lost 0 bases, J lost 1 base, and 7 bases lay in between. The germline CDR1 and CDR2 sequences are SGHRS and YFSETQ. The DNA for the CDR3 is TGCGCCAGCAGCTTGGGGTTTCAGAACACTGAAGCTTTCTTT. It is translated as CASSLGFQNTEAFF. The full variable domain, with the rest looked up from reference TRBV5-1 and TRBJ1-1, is KAGVTQTPRYLIKTRGQQVTLSCSPISGHRSVSWYQQTPGQGLQFLFEYFSETQRNKGNFPGRFSGRQFSNSRSEMNVSTLELGDSALYLCASSLGFQNTEAFFGQGTRLTVV.

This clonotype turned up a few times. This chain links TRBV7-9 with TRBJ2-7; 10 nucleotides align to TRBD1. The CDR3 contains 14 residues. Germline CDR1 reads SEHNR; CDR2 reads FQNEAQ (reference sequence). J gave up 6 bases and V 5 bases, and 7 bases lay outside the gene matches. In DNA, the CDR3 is TGTGCCAGCAGCCCCGACAGGGGGCCGGTCGAGCAGTACTTC. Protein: CASSPDRGPVEQYF.

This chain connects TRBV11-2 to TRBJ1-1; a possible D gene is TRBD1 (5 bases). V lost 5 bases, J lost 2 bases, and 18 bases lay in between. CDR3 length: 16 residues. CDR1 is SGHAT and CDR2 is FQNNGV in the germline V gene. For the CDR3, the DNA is TGTGCCAGCAGCCGATGGGCCAGGGATGAAAACACTGAAGCTTTCTTT. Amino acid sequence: CASSRWARDENTEAFF.

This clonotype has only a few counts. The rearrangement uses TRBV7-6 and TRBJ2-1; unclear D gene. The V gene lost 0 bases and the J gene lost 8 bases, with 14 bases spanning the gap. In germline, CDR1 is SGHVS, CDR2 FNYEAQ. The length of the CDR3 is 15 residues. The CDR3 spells CASSLAWSAGDEQFF. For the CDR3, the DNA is TGTGCCAGCAGCTTAGCTTGGTCGGCCGGCGATGAGCAGTTCTTC.

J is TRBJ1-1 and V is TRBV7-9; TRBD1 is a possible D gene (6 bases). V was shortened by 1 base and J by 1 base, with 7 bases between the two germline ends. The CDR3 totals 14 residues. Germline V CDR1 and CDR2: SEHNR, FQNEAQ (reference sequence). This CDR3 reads CASSLGQANTEAFF. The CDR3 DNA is TGTGCCAGCAGCTTAGGACAGGCGAACACTGAAGCTTTCTTT.

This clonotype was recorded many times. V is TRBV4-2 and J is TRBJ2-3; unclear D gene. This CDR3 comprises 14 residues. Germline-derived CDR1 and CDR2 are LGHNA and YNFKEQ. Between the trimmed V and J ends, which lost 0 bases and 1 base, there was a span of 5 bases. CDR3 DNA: TGTGCCAGCAGCCAAGATGGGGGCACAGATACGCAGTATTTT. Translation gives CASSQDGGTDTQYF.

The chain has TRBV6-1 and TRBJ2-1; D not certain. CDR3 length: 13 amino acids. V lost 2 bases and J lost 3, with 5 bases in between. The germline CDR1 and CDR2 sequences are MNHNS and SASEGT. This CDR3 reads CASSELVYNEQFF. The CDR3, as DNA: TGTGCCAGCAGTGAACTAGTCTACAATGAGCAGTTCTTC.

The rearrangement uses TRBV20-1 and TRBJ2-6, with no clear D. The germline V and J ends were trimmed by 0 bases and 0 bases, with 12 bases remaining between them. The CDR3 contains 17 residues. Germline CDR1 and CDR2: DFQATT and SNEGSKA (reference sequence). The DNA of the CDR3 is TGCAGTGCTAGAGAGGGTTTTCTTATCTCTGGGGCCAACGTCCTGACTTTC. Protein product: CSAREGFLISGANVLTF.

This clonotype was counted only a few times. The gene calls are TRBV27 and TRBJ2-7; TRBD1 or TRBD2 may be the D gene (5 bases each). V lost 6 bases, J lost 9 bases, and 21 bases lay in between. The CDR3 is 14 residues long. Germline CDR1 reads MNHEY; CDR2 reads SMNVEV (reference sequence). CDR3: CASSSGTYGLGQYF. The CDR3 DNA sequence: TGTGCCAGCAGCTCGGGGACGTATGGGCTTGGGCAGTACTTC.

The CDR3 DNA reads TGTGCCAGCAGCCCCGGGGGACCCAACTGGGAGCAGTACTTC. Translated, it gives CASSPGGPNWEQYF. The chain couples TRBV2 to TRBJ2-7; possibly TRBD2 for D (6 bases). The length of the CDR3 is 14 residues. V was pared by 6 bases and J by 7 bases, with 19 bases between. Germline-derived CDR1 and CDR2 are SNHLY and FYNNEI.

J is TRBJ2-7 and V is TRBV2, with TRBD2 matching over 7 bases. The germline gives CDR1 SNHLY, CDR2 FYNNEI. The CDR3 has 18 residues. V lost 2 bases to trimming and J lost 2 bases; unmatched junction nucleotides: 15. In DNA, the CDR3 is TGTGCCAGCAGTGAAACGCCTCTAGGGCGCGGGGGAACCTACGAGCAGTACTTC. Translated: CASSETPLGRGGTYEQYF.

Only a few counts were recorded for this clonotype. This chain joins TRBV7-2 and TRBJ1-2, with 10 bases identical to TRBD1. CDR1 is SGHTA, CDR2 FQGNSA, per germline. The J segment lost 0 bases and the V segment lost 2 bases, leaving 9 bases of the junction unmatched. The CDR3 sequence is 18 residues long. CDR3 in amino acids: CASSLTGTGANTNYGYTF. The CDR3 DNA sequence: TGTGCCAGCAGCTTAACCGGGACAGGGGCGAATACTAACTATGGCTACACCTTC.

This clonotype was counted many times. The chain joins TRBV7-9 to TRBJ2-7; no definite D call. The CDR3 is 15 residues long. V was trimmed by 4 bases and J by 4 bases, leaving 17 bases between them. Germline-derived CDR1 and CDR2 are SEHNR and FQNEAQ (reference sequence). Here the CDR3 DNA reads TGTGCCAGCAGCTCCACCGGGCGGAAGGTTTACGAGCAGTACTTC. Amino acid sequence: CASSSTGRKVYEQYF.

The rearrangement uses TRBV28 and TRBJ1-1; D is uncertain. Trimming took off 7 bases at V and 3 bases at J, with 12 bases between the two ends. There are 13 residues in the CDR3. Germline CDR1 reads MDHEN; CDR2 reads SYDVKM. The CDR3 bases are TGTGCCAGCAATAATAGGAGAGACACTGAAGCTTTCTTT. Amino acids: CASNNRRDTEAFF.